This record concerns one TCR beta chain sequence. Its antigen has not been determined. No per-base quality is available; no much larger clone lies one base away. The CDR3 runs 13 residues from the cysteine to the phenylalanine. Of the read, only the CDR3 DNA is kept; its 39 bases are in frame from base 1. Trimming costs V 4 bases and J 1 base, and their ends lie 7 bases apart. The germline V gene provides CDR1 MNHEY and CDR2 SVGAGI. These data originate in a study of shared T cell receptors in the human thymus (dated by TCRdb to the early 2020s). Background for the entire study: The study examined how self-reactive, shared T-cell receptor alpha chains are generated in the human thymus.

Libraries were prepared through the immunoSEQ multiplex PCR assay. What TCRdb holds here is the immuneACCESS table cut down to in-frame rearrangements. Part of the clones is not present; checked against another copy, under half of the missing clones reflect an unresolved V gene, and the others are unexplained. Across this sample there are about 660,000 clones, with roughly 88% seen only once. The top ten clonotypes cover 0.008% to 0.011% of the sample. These data were likewise used in another study, on human thymus T cells. The second source states: In Finland, the donors were immunologically healthy infants who were having open corrective cardiac surgery for congenital heart defects. The thymus tissue came from surgical resects taken out during corrective cardiac surgery. Usage of V and J gene segments appeared to be biased in both the thymic and the peripheral blood repertoires. The related research found that thymic TCR repertoires overlapped highly between unrelated individuals. The study described the TCR alpha and beta repertoires in about eight infant thymus samples and four matching peripheral blood samples. Donor ages ranged from roughly 6 to 250 days, and the cohort comprised roughly 6 male and a couple of female infants. Thymocytes were mechanically released from the tissue and were stored as pellets of 10-30 million cells at -70 degrees C. A QIAsymphony instrument was used to extract genomic DNA from frozen cell pellets. TCRB and TCRAD loci were amplified from a standardized quantity of quality-controlled genomic DNA using the immunoSEQ multiplex PCR assay. The amplicons covered the V(D)J region and were long enough to include the CDR3 and to identify the V and J genes. The commercial immunoSEQ service was used to sequence amplicons on an Illumina platform. Corrections for primer bias and sequencing errors followed previously described methods, while TCRAD and TCRB definitions were based on the IMGT database. immunoSEQ Analyzer 3.0 and VDJTools were used for repertoire analysis, which covered basic statistics, V/J segment usage, diversity estimates, rarefaction and pairwise overlap. Chao1, ChaoE, Efron-Thisted, Shannon and inverse Simpson indices were used to estimate diversity, which was also estimated on datasets down-sampled to the smallest sample. Repertoire overlap used strict matching of CDR3 nucleotide sequence, V gene and J gene, with Jaccard-based multidimensional scaling clustering. Thymus samples yielded on average around 850,000 unique TCRB clonotypes, compared with 65,000 to 100,000 from blood samples.

The source of this sequence is a boy in the first two years of life with a congenital heart defect. Donor details come from another sample of the same person, matched by shared clones. The chain is assembled from TRBV6-5 and TRBJ2-5, and possibly TRBD1, on 6 matching bases. Sequenced: thymocytes. The DNA is TGTGCCAGCAGTTCAGGGGTCCAAGAGACCCAGTACTTC. Its product reads: CASSSGVQETQYF.